The entry below describes one TCR beta chain. Its antigen is currently unknown. The CDR3 is 14 residues long. Germline CDR1 is SNHLY and CDR2 is FYNNEI. The V and J ends lost 5 bases and 5 bases respectively, with 15 bases between them. 5'-RACE, quantitative and with molecular barcodes, yielded the TCR beta libraries. TCRdb reanalysed the 5' RACE reads using MiXCR and keeps one entry per CDR3 protein. In the table there are roughly 440,000 distinct CDR3 sequences, over 15% of which are singletons. The data are from a study of CD8 T cells in ankylosing spondylitis. Study results and caveats: A TCR beta motif of roughly 8 highly homologous variants appeared characteristic of ankylosing spondylitis blood. Disease-linked clones proved CD8+ and comparatively uncommon in peripheral blood. There was reportedly significant enrichment of clones that were disease-linked in matched ankylosing spondylitis synovial fluid.

The TCR was taken from a male donor with ankylosing spondylitis. Sequenced: blood, either unsorted or a sorted T cell fraction (not recorded which). V is TRBV2 and J is TRBJ2-5; TRBD1 or TRBD2 may be the D gene (5 bases each). The CDR3 DNA follows: TGTGCCAGCAGTTCTTCCGGGGCCAGGGAGACCCAGTACTTC. It specifies CASSSSGARETQYF.